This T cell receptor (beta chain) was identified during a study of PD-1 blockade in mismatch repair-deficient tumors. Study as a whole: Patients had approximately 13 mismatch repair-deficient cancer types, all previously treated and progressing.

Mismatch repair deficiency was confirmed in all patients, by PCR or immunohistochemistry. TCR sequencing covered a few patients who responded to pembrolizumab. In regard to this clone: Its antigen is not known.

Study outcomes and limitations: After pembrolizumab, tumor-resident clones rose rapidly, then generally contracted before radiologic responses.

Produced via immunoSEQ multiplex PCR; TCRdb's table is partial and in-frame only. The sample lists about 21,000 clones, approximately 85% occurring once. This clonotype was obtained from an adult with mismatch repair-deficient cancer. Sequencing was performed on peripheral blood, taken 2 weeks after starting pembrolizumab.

This chain's CDR3 is CASGGGPNQPQHF. In DNA form, the CDR3 reads TGTGCCAGCGGAGGGGGCCCAAATCAGCCCCAGCATTTT. V gene TRBV2 combines with J gene TRBJ1-5, with 7 bases aligning to TRBD1. The V segment lost 8 bases and the J segment 4 bases; nucleotides outside the gene matches: 5. This CDR3 comprises 13 residues. CDR1 and CDR2 from the germline V gene are SNHLY and FYNNEI.